This T cell receptor beta chain originates from a study of glioma-infiltrating T cells (TCRdb year 2016). About the study as a whole: TCR alpha- and beta-chain repertoires were sequenced from glioma tissue, non-neoplastic brain tissue and matched peripheral blood mononuclear cells. Each tissue-infiltrating repertoire was compared with the same patient's peripheral blood repertoire to measure divergence between tissue and blood T-cell populations. Three low-grade glioma patients, several primary glioblastoma patients and three non-glioma patients contributing non-neoplastic brain tissue were included in the paired cohort.

The iRepertoire nested amplicon-rescue multiplex PCR (arm-PCR) platform was used to amplify TCR alpha and beta CDR3 regions from RNA. The input for one-step reverse transcription and amplification was roughly 100-400 ng of tissue mRNA or PBMC total RNA. Following bead purification, Illumina adapters were added through a secondary multiplex PCR, and the libraries were then gel-purified between 200 and 400 bp. Internal 6-nucleotide barcodes were carried by the libraries and were used for demultiplexing. Sequencing of libraries was performed on an Illumina MiSeq with 2x220 or 2x250 nucleotide paired-end reads. The published analysis was carried out like this. Paired reads were merged using FLASH 1.2.11 and aligned with BWA-MEM to the GRCh37 human genome, and TRA and TRB reads were then extracted. An IMGT-derived reference of cassette sequences and CDR3 motifs, with pseudogenes included, was used for V and J assignment. Reads were translated in three frames, and productive CDR3s were defined as those with a C...FGXG motif and no stop codons. A clonotype was defined as a unique combination of a V-J cassette pair and a CDR3 amino acid sequence. Reads were filtered by Hamming distance, with the threshold set by the sequence error rate of each sample in mapped regions. Through fastp at Q25 and MiXCR, TCRdb rebuilt clones from the public reads, retaining in-frame beta chains. Each entry is one CDR3 protein sequence, shown with its most common DNA and genes. TCRdb's processing, not the study's, gives the V and J calls here. Within this sample are some 190,000 distinct CDR3 sequences, with over 30% of them counted one time only. Roughly 21% of the sample goes to the ten largest clones.

This clonotype was seen only a few times. The clone's antigen remains unknown. Per-nucleotide qualities are absent, and no much larger clonotype sits a single base away. Results and caveats for the whole study, not just this receptor: VJ-independent divergence between tissue and blood was lower than expected in non-neoplastic patients but higher than expected in all gliomas, particularly low-grade gliomas. Group comparisons rested on small numbers: three non-neoplastic, three low-grade glioma and fewer than 10 glioblastoma patients. Very few CDR3 sequences were found to be shared between tissue and blood, and this scarcity was attributed to high CDR3 diversity and limited sampling.

This clonotype was sampled from a human donor with low-grade glioma or glioblastoma, undergoing nonglioma brain surgery, or in good health (not recorded which). Sample: glioma tissue, nonneoplastic brain tissue, or PBMCs (not recorded which).

The CDR3 in this case is CASSPPIGQSSYEQYF. At the DNA level, the sequence is TGTGCCAGCTCCCCCCCAATAGGGCAGAGCTCCTACGAGCAGTACTTC. This chain is built from TRBV18 and TRBJ2-7, with an unclear D gene assignment. V and J are truncated by 6 bases and 0 bases respectively, leaving an intervening sequence of 18 bases. Counted from cysteine to phenylalanine, this CDR3 has 16 amino acids. Just the 48-base CDR3 DNA is kept, in frame starting at base 1. Per the germline V gene, KGHSH is the CDR1 and LQKENI is the CDR2.